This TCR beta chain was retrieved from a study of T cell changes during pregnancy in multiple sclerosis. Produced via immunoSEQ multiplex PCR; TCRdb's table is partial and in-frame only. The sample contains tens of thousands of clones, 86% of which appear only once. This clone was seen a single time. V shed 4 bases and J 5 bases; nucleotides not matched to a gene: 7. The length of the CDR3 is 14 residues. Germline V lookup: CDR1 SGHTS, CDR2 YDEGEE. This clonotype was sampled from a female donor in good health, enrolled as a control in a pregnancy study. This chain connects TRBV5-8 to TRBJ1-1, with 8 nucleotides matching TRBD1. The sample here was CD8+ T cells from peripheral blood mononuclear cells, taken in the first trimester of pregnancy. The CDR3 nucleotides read TGTGCCAGCAGCCCCAGGGGGCGGGGGACTGAAGCTTTCTTT. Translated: CASSPRGRGTEAFF. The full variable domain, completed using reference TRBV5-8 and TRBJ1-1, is EAGVTQSPTHLIKTRGQQATLRCSPISGHTSVYWYQQALGLGLQFLLWYDEGEERNRGNFPPRFSGRQFPNYSSELNVNALELEDSALYLCASSPRGRGTEAFFGQGTRLTVV.